This is a list of T cell receptor beta chains from one sample in a study of PD-L1 blockade in urothelial cancer. This table comes from immunoSEQ multiplex PCR, and its TCRdb copy is limited to in-frame clones, with some not included. The table records about 42,000 clones, over 65% of them present only once. Sequences were derived from PBMCs, sampled around atezolizumab (anti-PD-L1) treatment. Receptors were obtained from a man aged 65-85 years with urothelial cancer. Each CDR3 is given with its conserved first and last residue.

TRBV27 CASSFDRVSYNEQFF
TRBV4-3 CASSPRQAPGEGYTF
TRBV7-9 CASSLGQGYYEQYF
TRBV9 CASSVGGRGNYNEQFF
TRBV7-9 CASSLTNEQFF
TRBV28 CASSPQGEVNYGYTF
TRBV6-5 CASSLQGMGTGELFF
TRBV7-3 CASSLRRGLEAFF
TRBV4-2 CASSQAGGDGYTF
TRBV19 CASSIPAYRYSNQPQHF
TRBV28 CAFSGSSSYNEQFF